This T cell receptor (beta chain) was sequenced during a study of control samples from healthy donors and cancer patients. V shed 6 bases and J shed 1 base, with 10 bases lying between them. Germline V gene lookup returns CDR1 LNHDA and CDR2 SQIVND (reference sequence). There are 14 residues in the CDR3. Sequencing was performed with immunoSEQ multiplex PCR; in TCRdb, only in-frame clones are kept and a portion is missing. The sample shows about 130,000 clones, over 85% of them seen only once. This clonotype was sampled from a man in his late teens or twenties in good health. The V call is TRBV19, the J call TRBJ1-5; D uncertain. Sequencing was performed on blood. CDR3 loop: CASRPGTSNQPQHF. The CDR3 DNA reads TGTGCCAGTAGGCCTGGCACAAGCAATCAGCCCCAGCATTTT.